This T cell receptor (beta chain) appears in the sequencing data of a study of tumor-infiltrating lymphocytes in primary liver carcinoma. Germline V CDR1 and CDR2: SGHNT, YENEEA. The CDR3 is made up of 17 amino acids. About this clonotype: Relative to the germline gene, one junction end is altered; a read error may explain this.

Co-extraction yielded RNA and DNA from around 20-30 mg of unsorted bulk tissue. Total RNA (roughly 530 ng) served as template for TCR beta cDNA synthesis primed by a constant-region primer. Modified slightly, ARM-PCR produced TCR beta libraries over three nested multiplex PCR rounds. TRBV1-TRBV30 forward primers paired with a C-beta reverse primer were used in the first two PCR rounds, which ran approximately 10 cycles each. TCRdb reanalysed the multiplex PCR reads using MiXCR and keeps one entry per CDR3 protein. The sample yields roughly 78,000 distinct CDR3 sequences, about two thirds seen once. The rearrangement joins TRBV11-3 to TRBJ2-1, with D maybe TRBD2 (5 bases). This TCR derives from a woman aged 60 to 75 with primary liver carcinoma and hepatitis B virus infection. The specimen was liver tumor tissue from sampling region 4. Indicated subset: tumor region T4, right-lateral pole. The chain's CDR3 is CTSSLGFGGLSYYERFF. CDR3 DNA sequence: TGTACCAGCAGCTTAGGGTTCGGCGGGCTTTCCTACTATGAGCGGTTCTTC.